This T cell receptor (beta chain) originates from a study of long-term antiretroviral therapy in people with HIV. Germline assignment: CDR1 MNHNY and CDR2 SVGAGI (reference sequence). The CDR3 totals 11 residues. V lost 9 bases, J lost 8 bases, and 13 bases lay in between. The libraries were made with immunoSEQ v3.0 at survey level. Only in-frame clones appear in the TCRdb table, and some are missing; sequencing was by immunoSEQ multiplex PCR. In the table there are about 33,000 clones, just under 80% of which are singletons. Study-level results: Before ART, certain clones expanded, and these dominated the repertoire at all time points. CDR3 length ranges were narrower in HIV repertoires than in controls. Following ART, diversity rose but still fell short of transplant donor controls.

United States facilities provided treatment to all participants with HIV. To note about this clone: The antigen is unknown.

This receptor was identified in a woman aged 45-65 years with HIV. The source was unsorted PBMCs, collected 3.1 years after starting antiretroviral therapy. V is TRBV6-6 and J is TRBJ1-2; no firm D call. The CDR3 region is CASGRAEGYTF. DNA of the CDR3: TGTGCCAGTGGGAGAGCGGAGGGCTACACCTTC.